This entry features one T cell receptor (beta chain) sequence. The source of the sample is a study of PD-L1 blockade in urothelial cancer. Study as a whole: About 85% of the 29 patients were males with bladder-origin urothelial cancer. There were a median of approximately 150,000 T cells in blood samples.

Time point reported: pretreatment peripheral blood. Sequencing was performed with immunoSEQ multiplex PCR; in TCRdb, only in-frame clones are kept and a portion is missing. The table lists under 40,000 clones, 65% to 90% of them singletons. V gave up 0 bases and J gave up 9 bases, with 10 bases separating them. CDR3 size: 14 residues. Looked up from germline, CDR1 is SGHRS and CDR2 is YFSETQ. Sequenced material: PBMCs, taken around atezolizumab (anti-PD-L1) treatment. The chain uses TRBV5-1 and TRBJ1-6; no clear D. The clonotype originates from a man in his fifties or sixties with urothelial cancer. The CDR3 nucleotides read TGCGCCAGCAGCTTGGCCGACCCTAGTTCACCCCTCCACTTT. Its protein product is CASSLADPSSPLHF.